Each of the 29 T cell receptor beta chains below was sequenced from the same sample in a study of CD8 T cells in ankylosing spondylitis. TCRdb reanalysed the 5' RACE reads using MiXCR and keeps one entry per CDR3 protein. This sample has around 160,000 distinct CDR3 sequences; around a tenth occur once, and the top ten carry 25% to 35%. The material sequenced was blood, either unsorted or a sorted T cell fraction (not recorded which). The receptors come from a male donor with ankylosing spondylitis or in good health (not recorded which).

This clonotype occurred many times. V gene TRBV20-1 combines with J gene TRBJ1-1; TRBD1 is a possible D gene (5 bases). Trimming cost V 3 bases and J 4 bases, with 21 bases left between them. Germline V CDR1 and CDR2: DFQATT, SNEGSKA (reference sequence). The CDR3 extends over 16 amino acids. CDR3 loop: CSASTPIGGGGTEAFF. DNA for the CDR3: TGCAGTGCTAGTACCCCAATTGGTGGGGGAGGCACTGAAGCTTTCTTT.

This clonotype was counted ten times or more. The V gene is TRBV11-2, the J gene TRBJ2-3, with 12 bases that match TRBD1. Germline lookup yields CDR1 SGHAT and CDR2 FQNNGV. The trim removed 6 bases at V and 4 bases at J, leaving 8 bases unmatched. The CDR3 is 16 amino acids. The CDR3 sequence is CASSRTGTGGADTQYF. In DNA, the CDR3 is TGTGCCAGCAGTCGTACCGGGACAGGGGGCGCAGATACGCAGTATTTT.

The chain uses TRBV3-1 and TRBJ1-2; D gene ambiguous. V was clipped by 0 bases and J by 5 bases, with 7 bases between them. The V gene's germline CDR1 is LGHDT and CDR2 YNNKEL (reference sequence). This CDR3 is 13 amino acids long. The CDR3 DNA sequence: TGTGCCAGCAGCCAAGATGGGGATTATGGCTACACCTTC. Amino acids: CASSQDGDYGYTF.

This chain connects TRBV7-2 to TRBJ2-3; D not resolved. The V gene lost 5 bases and the J gene lost 1 base, with 13 bases spanning the gap. This CDR3 has 15 residues. Germline V CDR1 and CDR2: SGHTA, FQGNSA. Here the CDR3 DNA reads TGTGCCAGCAGCCTTAATAGGGCGGGCACAGATACGCAGTATTTT. This gives the protein CASSLNRAGTDTQYF.

In its sample, this clonotype was seen many times. The chain employs TRBV25-1 and TRBJ1-2, with 7 positions matching TRBD1. This CDR3 region has 12 residues. V lost 8 bases, J lost 2 bases, and 2 bases stayed unmatched. From germline, CDR1 is MGHDK and CDR2 SYGVNS. The CDR3 region is CASLQGNYGYTF. CDR3 DNA sequence: TGTGCCAGCCTACAGGGGAACTATGGCTACACCTTC.

This clonotype was detected many times. V gene TRBV9 combines with J gene TRBJ1-1, with D hard to call. This CDR3 is 13 amino acids long. The V gene's germline CDR1 is SGDLS and CDR2 YYNGEE. The V end was cut by 4 bases, the J end by 1 base, with 8 bases between. The CDR3 reads CASSPVRNTEAFF. CDR3 nucleotide sequence: TGTGCCAGCAGCCCCGTAAGGAACACTGAAGCTTTCTTT.

This clonotype has at least ten counts. The CDR3 coding sequence is TGCGCCAGCAGCTTAAGGGCGGAGAACACTGAAGCTTTCTTT. It encodes CASSLRAENTEAFF. This sequence joins TRBV5-1 and TRBJ1-1; the D is unclear. The germline V and J ends were trimmed by 2 bases and 1 base, with 9 bases remaining between them. Per the germline V gene, CDR1 is SGHRS and CDR2 is YFSETQ. The CDR3 has 14 residues.

This clonotype showed up many times. The chain employs TRBV10-2 and TRBJ1-1; tentatively, D is TRBD1 (6 bases). This CDR3 comprises 13 residues. Per the germline V gene, CDR1 is WSHSY and CDR2 is SAAADI. V lost 7 bases, J lost 3 bases, and 12 bases lay in between. The CDR3 DNA sequence: TGCGCCAGCAACCAACAGGGCTACACTGAAGCTTTCTTT. Translating gives CASNQQGYTEAFF.

V is TRBV20-1 and J is TRBJ2-1; possibly TRBD1 or TRBD2 for D (5 bases each). This CDR3 has 16 residues. Germline assignment: CDR1 DFQATT and CDR2 SNEGSKA (reference sequence). Between the trimmed V and J ends, which lost 5 bases and 8 bases, there was a span of 25 bases. The CDR3, as DNA: TGCAGTGCTCTATCAAACAAGGGTCCGGGGCTGCATGAGCAGTTCTTC. Translating gives CSALSNKGPGLHEQFF.

The sample holds many counts of this clonotype. CDR3 DNA sequence: TGTGCCAGCAGCGTAGGCCAGGGAGCCAAAAACATTCAGTACTTC. It is translated as CASSVGQGAKNIQYF. The V and J genes are TRBV9 and TRBJ2-4, with TRBD1 as a possible D gene (5 bases). Trimming took 0 bases from V and 0 from J, leaving 7 bases between them. Germline CDR1 SGDLS, CDR2 YYNGEE. CDR3 length equals 15 residues. The complete variable domain, with remaining parts taken from reference TRBV9 and TRBJ2-4, reads DSGVTQTPKHLITATGQRVTLRCSPRSGDLSVYWYQQSLDQGLQFLIQYYNGEERAKGNILERFSAQQFPDLHSELNLSSLELGDSALYFCASSVGQGAKNIQYFGAGTRLSVL.

The chain employs TRBV9 and TRBJ1-2; 9 bases are a match to TRBD1. With V trimmed by 0 bases and J by 7 bases, 10 bases remained unmatched. CDR1 is SGDLS and CDR2 is YYNGEE in the germline V gene. The length of the CDR3 is 16 residues. Here the CDR3 DNA reads TGTGCCAGCAGCGTAGAGCTTGGGACAGGGAGTTCTGGCTACACCTTC. As protein: CASSVELGTGSSGYTF. The entire variable domain, with the rest obtained from reference TRBV9 and TRBJ1-2, is as follows: DSGVTQTPKHLITATGQRVTLRCSPRSGDLSVYWYQQSLDQGLQFLIQYYNGEERAKGNILERFSAQQFPDLHSELNLSSLELGDSALYFCASSVELGTGSSGYTFGSGTRLTVV.

This clonotype occurred many times. The chain has TRBV5-1 and TRBJ2-1; 10 bases are a match to TRBD2. The CDR3 has 15 residues. The germline V gene encodes CDR1 SGHRS and CDR2 YFSETQ. The J segment lost 0 bases and the V segment lost 4 bases, leaving 1 base of the junction unmatched. CDR3 DNA: TGCGCCAGCAGCCCTAGCGGGAGCTCCTACAATGAGCAGTTCTTC. Amino acid sequence: CASSPSGSSYNEQFF.

This clonotype came up many times. The CDR3 protein is CASSLGLGGYEQYF. In DNA form, the CDR3 reads TGCGCCAGCAGCTTGGGCCTCGGGGGCTACGAGCAGTACTTC. The chain employs TRBV5-1 and TRBJ2-7, with D perhaps matching TRBD2 (6 bases). V lost 0 bases and J lost 3, with 10 bases in between. The CDR3 runs to 14 residues. Germline-derived CDR1 and CDR2 are SGHRS and YFSETQ.

In its sample, this clonotype was seen many times. The rearrangement joins TRBV29-1 to TRBJ2-7; D may correspond to TRBD1 or TRBD2 (6 bases each). CDR3 size: 13 residues. CDR1 is SQVTM and CDR2 is ANQGSEA in the germline V gene. V was pared by 0 bases and J by 5 bases, with 11 bases between. As DNA, the CDR3 is TGCAGCGTTGAAGAGACGGGGGCCCACGAGCAGTACTTC. Translating it yields CSVEETGAHEQYF.

This chain uses TRBV7-9 with TRBJ2-1, with D unresolved. This CDR3 contains 15 residues. Trimming left V 1 base short and J 7 bases short, with 14 bases between. Per the germline V gene, CDR1 is SEHNR and CDR2 is FQNEAQ (reference sequence). The CDR3 DNA is TGTGCCAGCAGCTTAGTAAGACCCTCCCGGAATGAGCAGTTCTTC. Protein sequence: CASSLVRPSRNEQFF.

This clonotype was counted a few times. V usage is TRBV12-3 or TRBV12-4 and J usage is TRBJ1-3; a possible D gene is TRBD1 (5 bases). This CDR3 region has 14 residues. The V gene lost 3 bases and the J gene lost 7 bases, with 13 bases spanning the gap. CDR3 sequence: CASSLGLGWNTIYF. The CDR3, as DNA: TGTGCCAGCAGTTTGGGGCTTGGCTGGAACACCATATATTTT.

Ten or more counts support this clonotype. The rearrangement joins TRBV5-4 to TRBJ2-1; D unresolved. CDR1 and CDR2 (germline): SGHNT, YYREEE (reference sequence). The CDR3 runs to 13 residues. V gave up 0 bases and J gave up 2 bases, with 3 bases separating them. The chain's CDR3 is CASSLVPYNEQFF. The CDR3 DNA sequence: TGTGCCAGCAGCTTGGTCCCCTACAATGAGCAGTTCTTC. The full variable domain, rest sourced from reference TRBV5-4 and TRBJ2-1, is ETGVTQSPTHLIKTRGQQVTLRCSSQSGHNTVSWYQQALGQGPQFIFQYYREEENGRGNFPPRFSGLQFPNYSSELNVNALELDDSALYLCASSLVPYNEQFFGPGTRLTVL.

This clonotype was counted ten times or more. J is TRBJ2-5 and V is TRBV3-1; D might be TRBD1 (6 bases). The CDR3 length is 16 residues. Looked up from germline, CDR1 is LGHDT and CDR2 is YNNKEL (reference sequence). Trimming cost V 0 bases and J 7 bases, with 18 bases left between them. For the CDR3, the DNA is TGTGCCAGCAGCCAAGATCTCGGACAGATTACGTGGACCCAGTACTTC. Amino acid sequence: CASSQDLGQITWTQYF.

At least ten counts were recorded for this clonotype. V and J are TRBV19 and TRBJ1-2; D might be TRBD1 (6 bases). This CDR3 comprises 14 residues. Germline assignment: CDR1 LNHDA and CDR2 SQIVND (reference sequence). Trimming stripped 3 bases from V and 2 bases from J, with 10 bases between. CDR3 loop: CASSIRDTNYGYTF. The CDR3 DNA sequence: TGTGCCAGTAGTATCCGGGACACAAACTATGGCTACACCTTC.

This clonotype turned up a few times. This chain joins TRBV7-9 and TRBJ2-7; 8 bases align to TRBD1. Germline values: CDR1 SEHNR, CDR2 FQNEAQ (reference sequence). This CDR3 is 14 amino acids long. The junction had 2 bases not matched to a gene; V was cut back by 3 bases and J by 1 base. CDR3 coding DNA: TGTGCCAGCAGCTTTTGGGACAGGTCCTACGAGCAGTACTTC. This encodes CASSFWDRSYEQYF.

The rearrangement links TRBV6-1 to TRBJ2-7, with 8 bases fitting TRBD2. The CDR3 is 15 amino acids. The V and J ends lost 8 bases and 0 bases, in that order; junction bases with no gene match: 9. The germline V gene encodes CDR1 MNHNS and CDR2 SASEGT. The chain's CDR3 is CASRPALAGSYEQYF. The CDR3 DNA is TGTGCCAGCCGTCCTGCGCTAGCGGGCTCCTACGAGCAGTACTTC.

This clonotype was detected many times. The chain carries TRBV6-1 and TRBJ2-7, with no clear D. Germline values: CDR1 MNHNS, CDR2 SASEGT. V dropped 3 bases and J dropped 0 bases, with 12 bases sitting between them. The CDR3 is 15 residues long. The CDR3 protein is CASSDGYKSSYEQYF. DNA for the CDR3: TGTGCCAGCAGTGATGGGTACAAGAGCTCCTACGAGCAGTACTTC.

This clonotype was seen repeatedly, ten times or more. The CDR3 coding sequence is TGCGCCAGCAGCTTGGGACTAGCGGGAGTGGATACGCAGTATTTT. As protein: CASSLGLAGVDTQYF. The chain links TRBV5-1 to TRBJ2-3, with 12 bases fitting TRBD2. CDR3 length equals 15 residues. CDR1 is SGHRS, CDR2 YFSETQ, per germline. V trimming: 0 bases; J trimming: 6 bases; junction bases outside the gene matches: 2. The full variable domain, its missing parts supplied by reference TRBV5-1 and TRBJ2-3, is KAGVTQTPRYLIKTRGQQVTLSCSPISGHRSVSWYQQTPGQGLQFLFEYFSETQRNKGNFPGRFSGRQFSNSRSEMNVSTLELGDSALYLCASSLGLAGVDTQYFGPGTRLTVL.

The CDR3: CASGRDRGSYEQYF. As DNA, the CDR3 is TGTGCCAGTGGCCGGGACAGGGGATCCTACGAGCAGTACTTC. V usage is TRBV2 and J usage is TRBJ2-7, with TRBD1 matching 10 bases. V was clipped by 9 bases and J by 1 base; unmatched bases: 6. This CDR3 has 14 residues. Looked up from germline, CDR1 is SNHLY and CDR2 is FYNNEI.

This clonotype was counted ten times or more. The chain couples TRBV20-1 to TRBJ2-1, with D perhaps TRBD2 (5 bases). Per germline, CDR1 DFQATT and CDR2 SNEGSKA (reference sequence). CDR3 length equals 14 residues. V lost 0 bases and J 0 bases, leaving 6 bases between the germline ends. In DNA form, the CDR3 reads TGCAGTGCTAGAGAGGGGAGCTCCTACAATGAGCAGTTCTTC. Protein product: CSAREGSSYNEQFF.

This CDR3 is CSARKRDRLGSYNSPLHF. The CDR3 DNA is TGCAGTGCTAGAAAAAGGGACCGCCTTGGGTCCTATAATTCACCCCTCCACTTT. V gene TRBV20-1 combines with J gene TRBJ1-6; D perhaps matches TRBD1 (5 bases). Per the germline V gene, CDR1 is DFQATT and CDR2 is SNEGSKA (reference sequence). V was pared by 2 bases and J by 1 base, with 18 bases between. This CDR3 has 18 amino acids.

This clonotype occurred a few times. This chain links TRBV3-1 with TRBJ1-2; D is perhaps TRBD1 (5 bases). V gave up 6 bases and J gave up 1 base, with 12 bases separating them. This CDR3 comprises 14 residues. Germline CDR1 reads LGHDT; CDR2 reads YNNKEL (reference sequence). The CDR3 DNA is TGTGCCAGCAGGGGGGGGACTCTTAACTATGGCTACACCTTC. It yields the protein CASRGGTLNYGYTF.

This clonotype has a count of ten or more. V is TRBV29-1 and J is TRBJ1-5; D may be TRBD1 (5 bases). The V gene's germline CDR1 is SQVTM and CDR2 ANQGSEA. The CDR3 has 13 residues. The V end was cut by 4 bases, the J end by 6 bases, with 13 bases between. The CDR3 DNA reads TGCAGCGTTGGGGGGGGGTCCGGTCAGCCCCAGCATTTT. Its protein is CSVGGGSGQPQHF.

Only a few counts were recorded for this clonotype. This CDR3 is CASSSGQDGETQYF. The CDR3 nucleotides are TGTGCCAGCAGCTCGGGACAGGATGGGGAGACCCAGTACTTC. The rearrangement links TRBV7-9 to TRBJ2-5; 8 bases agree with TRBD1. The CDR3 totals 14 residues. V lost 4 bases and J lost 5; bases outside the gene matches: 6. The germline CDR1 and CDR2 sequences are SEHNR and FQNEAQ (reference sequence).